This TCR beta chain was observed in a study of spatial heterogeneity in lung cancer. Broader study findings: Tumor mutation count correlated with how many alpha and beta TCRs expanded intratumorally.

Germline assignment: CDR1 MDHEN and CDR2 SYDVKM. The V and J ends lost 4 bases and 3 bases respectively, with 13 bases between them. This CDR3 spans 15 amino acids. This clonotype was seen many times. No antigen is known for it. TCRdb reanalysed the 5' RACE reads using MiXCR and keeps one entry per CDR3 protein. This table has about 24,000 distinct CDR3 sequences, over 7.5% appearing once. Time point specified: sample taken at primary tumor resection. The chain couples TRBV28 to TRBJ1-5, with D tentatively TRBD1 (6 bases). Sequenced here: lung tumor tissue, sampled at surgery. The source is a male donor with early-stage non-small cell lung cancer. CDR3 DNA: TGTGCCAGCAGTTCCCCAAGGACAGTCAATCAGCCCCAGCATTTT. Protein: CASSSPRTVNQPQHF.